These T cell receptor beta chains were read from a single sample in a study of identical twins. TCRdb recomputed calls from the 5' RACE reads with MiXCR, one row per CDR3 protein. Of about 890,000 distinct CDR3 sequences in the sample, about 12% were seen once. The data were also submitted as part of a second study, on yellow fever vaccine responses in identical twins.

Sequenced sample: PBMCs. The receptors shown here come from a young woman in good health. The CDR3 runs from the conserved cysteine through the conserved F or W. The D gene is left open where the match is weak. The size entry is marked missing in some rows and otherwise reads once, few, many or a size class.

clone_size	v_call	d_call	j_call	cdr3_aa	cdr3_nt
few	TRBV4-1	TRBD2	TRBJ2-1	CASSQSSGGAWDEQFF	TGCGCCAGCAGCCAATCTAGCGGGGGGGCCTGGGATGAGCAGTTCTTC
many	TRBV3-1	NA	TRBJ2-7	CASSQAGGIGSYEQYF	TGTGCCAGCAGCCAAGCTGGGGGGATCGGGTCCTACGAGCAGTACTTC
NA	TRBV27	NA	TRBJ1-2	CASMGPNYGYTF	TGTGCCAGCATGGGACCTAACTATGGCTACACCTTC
few	TRBV20-1	TRBD1	TRBJ1-4	CSASPPGQGGEKLFF	TGCAGTGCTAGCCCCCCGGGACAGGGGGGAGAAAAACTGTTTTTT
NA	TRBV12-3/TRBV12-4	NA	TRBJ2-7	CASRGEHEQYF	TGTGCCAGCAGGGGGGAGCACGAGCAGTACTTC
NA	TRBV4-1	NA	TRBJ2-3	CASSQKARWESTDTQYF	TGCGCCAGCAGCCAAAAGGCCCGGTGGGAGAGCACAGATACGCAGTATTTT
few	TRBV20-1	TRBD2	TRBJ2-7	CSAVLAGENEQYF	TGCAGTGCGGTACTAGCGGGAGAAAACGAGCAGTACTTC
NA	TRBV4-1	NA	TRBJ1-5	CASSQGQRDGPQHF	TGCGCCAGCAGCCAAGGTCAGAGGGACGGGCCCCAGCATTTT
few	TRBV5-1	NA	TRBJ2-3	CASKVGGAGTDTQYF	TGCGCCAGCAAGGTGGGGGGCGCCGGGACAGATACGCAGTATTTT
NA	TRBV5-1	NA	TRBJ1-2	CASSEGQHYGYTF	TGCGCCAGCAGCGAGGGACAACACTATGGCTACACCTTC
NA	TRBV7-9	TRBD2	TRBJ2-5	CASSLDTSGRTRETQYF	TGTGCCAGCAGCTTAGACACTAGCGGGAGGACCAGAGAGACCCAGTACTTC
NA	TRBV6-1	TRBD1	TRBJ1-2	CAIKEHRGYGYTF	TGTGCCATCAAGGAACACAGGGGCTATGGCTACACCTTC
NA	TRBV7-9	TRBD1	TRBJ2-2	CASSQPGQANTGELFF	TGTGCCAGCAGCCAACCGGGACAGGCGAACACCGGGGAGCTGTTTTTT
NA	TRBV12-3/TRBV12-4	NA	TRBJ1-2	CASAIKTGEDGYTF	TGTGCCAGCGCAATAAAGACAGGAGAAGATGGCTACACCTTC
NA	TRBV10-3	NA	TRBJ1-5	CAISDREERQPQHF	TGTGCCATCAGTGACAGGGAGGAGAGACAGCCCCAGCATTTT
few	TRBV6-1	TRBD1	TRBJ1-5	CASSRTGANQPQHF	TGTGCCAGCAGTCGGACAGGAGCAAATCAGCCCCAGCATTTT
many	TRBV5-1	TRBD1	TRBJ1-4	CASSDGQGGEKLFF	TGCGCCAGCAGCGATGGACAGGGGGGTGAAAAACTGTTTTTT
NA	TRBV9	NA	TRBJ2-3	CASSDPRGLDTQYF	TGTGCCAGCAGCGACCCCCGGGGCCTAGATACGCAGTATTTT
many	TRBV20-1	NA	TRBJ1-6	CSARDTYNSPLHF	TGCAGTGCTCGAGACACCTATAATTCACCCCTCCACTTT
NA	TRBV4-1	TRBD2	TRBJ2-5	CASSQAKGTSREETQYF	TGCGCCAGCAGCCAAGCTAAGGGGACTAGCAGGGAAGAGACCCAGTACTTC
few	TRBV18	TRBD2	TRBJ2-7	CASSPGEGPYEQYF	TGTGCCAGCTCCCCCGGGGAGGGACCCTACGAGCAGTACTTC
few	TRBV20-1	NA	TRBJ2-1	CSALPGTGYNEQFF	TGCAGTGCTCTGCCGGGAACGGGCTACAATGAGCAGTTCTTC
few	TRBV3-1	NA	TRBJ2-7	CASSQAWGTQAYEQYF	TGTGCCAGCAGCCAAGCCTGGGGCACACAAGCTTACGAGCAGTACTTC
few	TRBV12-3/TRBV12-4	NA	TRBJ1-1	CASSLNPGTEAFF	TGTGCCAGCAGTTTAAATCCAGGGACTGAAGCTTTCTTT
few	TRBV3-1	TRBD1	TRBJ2-1	CASSQGTWTGGEQFF	TGTGCCAGCAGCCAAGGCACTTGGACAGGGGGCGAGCAGTTCTTC
many	TRBV24-1	NA	TRBJ1-5	CATSLEGGFGQPQHF	TGTGCCACCAGCCTGGAGGGAGGGTTCGGGCAGCCCCAGCATTTT
few	TRBV24-1	NA	TRBJ2-5	CATSDSALGTQYF	TGTGCCACCAGTGATTCCGCGTTAGGGACCCAGTACTTC
NA	TRBV2	NA	TRBJ2-3	CASRSITQYF	TGTGCCAGCAGGTCAATTACGCAGTATTTT
few	TRBV20-1	TRBD2	TRBJ2-1	CSARTSGSQSSYNEQFF	TGCAGTGCTAGGACTAGCGGGAGCCAAAGCTCCTACAATGAGCAGTTCTTC
many	TRBV5-1	NA	TRBJ1-5	CASSLEGLGQPQHF	TGCGCCAGCAGCTTGGAGGGCTTGGGGCAGCCCCAGCATTTT
few	TRBV15	TRBD2	TRBJ2-3	CATSPPSGGGSTDTQYF	TGTGCCACCAGCCCCCCTAGTGGCGGGGGAAGCACAGATACGCAGTATTTT
NA	TRBV29-1	NA	TRBJ2-7	CSVGPTSGNEQYF	TGCAGCGTGGGTCCTACGTCGGGGAACGAGCAGTACTTC
NA	TRBV10-3	TRBD1	TRBJ1-5	CAIRPTGGGGQPQHF	TGTGCCATCAGGCCCACAGGGGGCGGCGGTCAGCCCCAGCATTTT
few	TRBV28	NA	TRBJ1-2	CASSTHRDGSNYGYTF	TGTGCCAGCAGTACCCACCGGGACGGATCTAACTATGGCTACACCTTC
few	TRBV4-1	NA	TRBJ2-2	CASSARAGAPGELFF	TGCGCCAGCAGCGCCCGGGCAGGCGCCCCCGGGGAGCTGTTTTTT
few	TRBV4-1	NA	TRBJ1-1	CASSQVRLDTLGTEAFF	TGCGCCAGCAGCCAAGTGAGGCTGGACACCCTGGGGACTGAAGCTTTCTTT
NA	TRBV10-2	TRBD1	TRBJ1-6	CASSESDRAGSSPLHF	TGCGCCAGCAGTGAGTCGGACAGGGCTGGATCTTCACCCCTCCACTTT
NA	TRBV5-5	NA	TRBJ2-4	CASSLPAGKAKNIQYF	TGTGCCAGCAGCTTGCCCGCGGGGAAGGCCAAAAACATTCAGTACTTC
NA	TRBV28	TRBD2	TRBJ2-1	CASIAGSGRHNEQFF	TGTGCCAGCATAGCGGGTAGCGGGAGACACAATGAGCAGTTCTTC
NA	TRBV3-1	TRBD1	TRBJ2-5	CASSQRQGVGAETQYF	TGTGCCAGCAGCCAAAGACAGGGGGTTGGAGCGGAGACCCAGTACTTC
few	TRBV12-3/TRBV12-4	TRBD2	TRBJ2-5	CASSSRTSGSPETQYF	TGTGCCAGCAGTTCCCGGACTAGCGGGAGCCCAGAGACCCAGTACTTC
NA	TRBV12-3/TRBV12-4	NA	TRBJ2-3	CASSFWVGTDTQYF	TGTGCCAGCAGTTTCTGGGTGGGCACAGATACGCAGTATTTT
few	TRBV6-1	NA	TRBJ1-3	CASRKQGRSGNTIYF	TGTGCCAGCAGGAAACAGGGACGATCTGGAAACACCATATATTTT
few	TRBV10-3	TRBD1	TRBJ2-1	CAISSGTGGSDNEQFF	TGTGCCATCAGCTCCGGGACAGGGGGGTCGGACAATGAGCAGTTCTTC
NA	TRBV27	TRBD2	TRBJ2-2	CASSFRSRRLADTGELFF	TGTGCCAGCAGTTTTCGGTCAAGAAGACTAGCGGACACCGGGGAGCTGTTTTTT
NA	TRBV28	NA	TRBJ1-2	CASSPFEGLRGYTF	TGTGCCAGCAGCCCCTTCGAGGGGCTGAGGGGCTACACCTTC
few	TRBV7-6	TRBD1	TRBJ2-1	CASSIRDSTYNEQFF	TGTGCCAGCAGCATTCGGGACAGTACCTACAATGAGCAGTTCTTC
NA	TRBV20-1	NA	TRBJ2-3	CSARDLSDYQDTQYF	TGCAGTGCTAGAGATCTTTCGGACTACCAGGATACGCAGTATTTT
NA	TRBV10-3	NA	TRBJ2-7	CATHTTGTYEQYF	TGTGCCACACACACAACCGGGACCTACGAGCAGTACTTC